Detailed here is one T cell receptor beta chain. The sample belongs to a study of cytomegalovirus exposure and HLA in healthy donors. Primers: 60 Vbeta forward and 13 Jbeta reverse. This table comes from immunoSEQ multiplex PCR, and its TCRdb copy is limited to in-frame clones, with some not included. The sample lists about 180,000 clones; around 83% were seen once. Trimming took 2 bases from V and 8 from J, leaving 17 bases between them. This CDR3 has 16 amino acids. Germline V gene lookup returns CDR1 SGHDT and CDR2 YYEEEE. This clonotype originated in a girl aged 2 to 9 in good health and CMV-seropositive. V gene TRBV5-6 combines with J gene TRBJ1-6; possibly TRBD1 for D (6 bases). The sample taken for sequencing was PBMCs. CDR3 sequence: CASSFTGREMDSPLHF. CDR3 sequence (DNA): TGTGCCAGCAGCTTTACAGGGCGAGAAATGGATTCACCCCTCCACTTT.